The rows below give T cell receptor beta chains drawn from one sample of a study of metastatic and nonmetastatic thyroid tumors. TCRdb redid the clone calls on the PCR reads using MiXCR. The top ten hold approximately 11% of the sample, which has roughly 13,000 clones, 20% to 30% seen once. Source material: tumor tissue. These receptors came from a female donor with papillary thyroid cancer or a benign thyroid nodule (not recorded which). Some clones in this sample may be carry-over from other donors' samples. Each CDR3 is given with its conserved first and last residue. D genes are given only for firm matches. Only some rows state a clone size, as once, few, many or a class for expanded clones.

cdr3_nt cdr3_aa j_call cdr3_length v_call d_call clone_size
TGCAGTGCCCTACGACCCGGTCACCCTGAAGCTTTCTTT CSALRPGHPEAFF TRBJ1-1 13 TRBV20-1 NA NA
TGTGCCAGTAGTATCTTTCGACTTCCCTACACCGGGGAGCTGTTTTTT CASSIFRLPYTGELFF TRBJ2-2 16 TRBV19 NA medium-sized
TGTGCCAGCAGCTTAATGGGGACAGGGGAAACGAGGGGATACGAGCAGTACTTC CASSLMGTGETRGYEQYF TRBJ2-7 18 TRBV7-6 TRBD1 NA
TGTGCCAGCCGTGACCCAGGACTAGCGGGGGACTACGAGCAGTACTTC CASRDPGLAGDYEQYF TRBJ2-7 16 TRBV27 TRBD2 few
TGCAGTGCTAGAGATCTGAGAGGGAGGAATGAGCAGTTCTTC CSARDLRGRNEQFF TRBJ2-1 14 TRBV20-1 NA many
TGTGGCAGCAGTGAAATGAGTGTTGGCTCCTACGAGCAGTACTTC CGSSEMSVGSYEQYF TRBJ2-7 15 TRBV2 NA few
TGTGCCAGCAGTTTAGTCCCGTTTGGAAAGCTAACTGGGGCCAACGTCCTGACTTTC CASSLVPFGKLTGANVLTF TRBJ2-6 19 TRBV28 NA few
TGTGCCTTCAAGAGTACAGGGGGCCCTGGAAACACCATATATTTT CAFKSTGGPGNTIYF TRBJ1-3 15 TRBV10-3 TRBD1 NA
TGTGCCAGCTCACCGCGACAGGATGATTCACCCCTCCACTTT CASSPRQDDSPLHF TRBJ1-6 14 TRBV18 NA NA
TGTGCCAGCAGGACTCGGGGCGGGGGCACCTACGAGCAGTACTTC CASRTRGGGTYEQYF TRBJ2-7 15 TRBV28 NA many
TGTGCTAGCAGTCCTCTAGCGGTACAAGAGACCCAGTACTTC CASSPLAVQETQYF TRBJ2-5 14 TRBV7-7 TRBD2 many
TGTGCCAGCAGCGTCGACAGGACTAACTATGGCTACACCTTC CASSVDRTNYGYTF TRBJ1-2 14 TRBV6-1 NA NA
TGTGCCAGCTCTCCCTCTGGCCTACCCCCAACCTACGAGCAGTACTTC CASSPSGLPPTYEQYF TRBJ2-7 16 TRBV18 NA NA
TGTGCCAGCAGCTCGTACCGGGACAATGAGCAGTTCTTC CASSSYRDNEQFF TRBJ2-1 13 TRBV7-9 NA many
TGTGCCAGCAGTTTGAGTCTAGCGGGGTACAATGAGCAGTTCTTC CASSLSLAGYNEQFF TRBJ2-1 15 TRBV12-3/TRBV12-4 TRBD2 few
TGTGCCAGCAGAAGCCTAGCGGGGGGAGAGACCCAGTACTTC CASRSLAGGETQYF TRBJ2-5 14 TRBV6-1 TRBD2 medium-sized
TGTGCCAGCAGTTTCCTAGCGGGAGATACGCAGTATTTT CASSFLAGDTQYF TRBJ2-3 13 TRBV12-3/TRBV12-4 TRBD2 many
TGTGCCAGCAGCTTAGAACACGAGACCCAGTACTTC CASSLEHETQYF TRBJ2-5 12 TRBV7-8 NA many
TGCAGTGCTGAGACAGAAAATTTCTATGGCTACACCTTC CSAETENFYGYTF TRBJ1-2 13 TRBV20-1 NA few
TGTGCCAGCAGTGAACCAGGAGCGAACACCGGGGAGCTGTTTTTT CASSEPGANTGELFF TRBJ2-2 15 TRBV2 NA NA
TGTGCCAGCAGTTACCGGGGGGGCAGGACTGAAGCTTTCTTT CASSYRGGRTEAFF TRBJ1-1 14 TRBV6-5 NA medium-sized
TGTGCCAGTAGTAAGTCGCCCACAAATGAAAAACTGTTTTTT CASSKSPTNEKLFF TRBJ1-4 14 TRBV19 NA medium-sized
TGTGCCAGCAGCCGCGGAGCGGGAGGAGGGAATGAGCAGTTCTTC CASSRGAGGGNEQFF TRBJ2-1 15 TRBV11-2 TRBD2 NA
TGTGCCGCGTCTTTTACTCTGAGCCCCTACGAGCAGTACTTC CAASFTLSPYEQYF TRBJ2-7 14 TRBV6-1 NA NA
TGTGCCAGCGCCTCTAGCGGGAGTACTGGGGAGCTGTTTTTT CASASSGSTGELFF TRBJ2-2 14 TRBV6-2/TRBV6-3 TRBD2 medium-sized
TGCAGCGTTGTGGACGGGGCGGGCACCACAGATACGCAGTATTTT CSVVDGAGTTDTQYF TRBJ2-3 15 TRBV29-1 NA many
TGTGCCAGCAGACACGGAGCGACCCAAGAGACCCAGTACTTC CASRHGATQETQYF TRBJ2-5 14 TRBV12-3/TRBV12-4 NA few
TGTGCCAGCACCGTCTCGGACAGGGTCAACACCGGGGAGCTGTTTTTT CASTVSDRVNTGELFF TRBJ2-2 16 TRBV27 TRBD1 medium-sized
TGTGCCAGCAACAGACAGGGCTCTGGGGCCAACGTCCTGACTTTC CASNRQGSGANVLTF TRBJ2-6 15 TRBV6-2/TRBV6-3 TRBD1 medium-sized
TGTGCCAGCAGCGTAGGAGCAGCATCCTACAATGAGCAGTTCTTC CASSVGAASYNEQFF TRBJ2-1 15 TRBV9 NA many
TGTGCCACCTCACAGAACGGCGGGAATCAGCCCCAGCATTTT CATSQNGGNQPQHF TRBJ1-5 14 TRBV19 NA NA
TGTGCCAGCGGACAGGAGGCCTACGAGCAGTACTTC CASGQEAYEQYF TRBJ2-7 12 TRBV2 TRBD1 medium-sized
TGCGCCAGCAGCCAACTAGCGGGAGGGGGGGCCTACGAGCAGTACTTC CASSQLAGGGAYEQYF TRBJ2-7 16 TRBV4-1 TRBD2 medium-sized
TGTGCCTGGAGTGCCCGACCCGGGGATACGCAGTATTTT CAWSARPGDTQYF TRBJ2-3 13 TRBV30 NA many
TGCAGTGCTAGCGGGAGTGGGAATACGCAGTATTTT CSASGSGNTQYF TRBJ2-3 12 TRBV20-1 NA NA
TGTGCCAGCAGTTACAGCCTAGCGGGGGGATCTGGGGACGAGCAGTACTTC CASSYSLAGGSGDEQYF TRBJ2-7 17 TRBV6-2/TRBV6-3 TRBD2 medium-sized